The T cell receptor (beta chain) under discussion was sequenced for a study of CD8 T cells in ankylosing spondylitis. Study-level points and caveats: Disease-associated clones were CD8+ and fairly uncommon in peripheral blood. It appeared that ankylosing spondylitis blood was characterized by a TCR beta motif of about 8 highly homologous variants. Reportedly, matched ankylosing spondylitis synovial fluid was significantly enriched for disease-linked clones. Earlier authors reported some of these motif variants in reactive arthritis synovial fluid and blood.

The germline gives CDR1 MNHEY, CDR2 SVGAGI. Deletions cut 3 bases from V and 3 bases from J, with 14 bases between. The CDR3 has 16 amino acids. About this clonotype: Its cognate antigen is unknown.

Using quantitative 5'-RACE with molecular barcodes, the authors made TCR beta libraries. Each CDR3 protein gets one entry after TCRdb re-called the 5' RACE reads with MiXCR. The sample has 800,000 to 900,000 distinct CDR3 sequences, approximately 12% seen once. This TCR was sampled from a male donor with ankylosing spondylitis. Input material: blood, either unsorted or a sorted T cell fraction (not recorded which). The chain links TRBV6-5 to TRBJ2-2; D possibly uses TRBD1 or TRBD2 (5 bases each). The CDR3 region has the DNA TGTGCCAGCAGTTATCTCGGGGCCGATTACACCGGGGAGCTGTTTTTT. It yields the protein CASSYLGADYTGELFF.